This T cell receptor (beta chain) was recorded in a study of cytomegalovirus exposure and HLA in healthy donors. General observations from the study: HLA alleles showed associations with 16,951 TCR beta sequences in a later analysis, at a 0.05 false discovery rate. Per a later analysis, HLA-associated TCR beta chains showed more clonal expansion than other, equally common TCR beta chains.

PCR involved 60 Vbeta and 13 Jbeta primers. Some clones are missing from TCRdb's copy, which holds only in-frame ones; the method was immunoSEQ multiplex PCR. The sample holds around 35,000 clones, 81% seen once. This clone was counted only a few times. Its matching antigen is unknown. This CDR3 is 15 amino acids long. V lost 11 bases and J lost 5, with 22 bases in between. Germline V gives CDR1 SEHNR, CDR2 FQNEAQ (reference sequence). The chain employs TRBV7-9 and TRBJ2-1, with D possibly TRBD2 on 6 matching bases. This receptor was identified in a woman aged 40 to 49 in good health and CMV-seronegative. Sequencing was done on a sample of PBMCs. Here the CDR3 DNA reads TGTGCCTTACGTAGGGGAGATGGAGGGAACAATGAGCAGTTCTTC. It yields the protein CALRRGDGGNNEQFF.